The 5 T cell receptor beta chains presented below share a single source sample, sequenced in a study of T cells in Graves' hyperthyroidism and ophthalmopathy. Amplified regions were TCR beta CDR3 sequences from RNA transcripts. The HTBI primer set served for first-round RT-PCR of the TCR CDR3. MiXCR, applied by TCRdb to the multiplex PCR reads, yields one record per CDR3 protein. The sample includes about 840,000 distinct CDR3 sequences, around 38% of them seen just once. The material sequenced was blood. These receptors were collected from a man aged 18 to 29 with Graves' hyperthyroidism.

In the case of this clonotype: The junction does not match germline at one end; this may be a read error. This chain links TRBV9 with TRBJ1-1; 7 nucleotides line up with TRBD1. This CDR3 region has 14 residues. Per the germline V gene, CDR1 is SGDLS and CDR2 is YYNGEE. The CDR3 region is CASSVPGQNAEAFF. CDR3 nucleotides: TGTGCCAGCAGCGTCCCGGGACAGAACGCTGAAGCTTTCTTT.

This clonotype was detected many times. This rearrangement joins TRBV2 to TRBJ1-5; D may be TRBD1 (6 bases). Per germline, CDR1 SNHLY and CDR2 FYNNEI. V lost 6 bases, J lost 2 bases, and 14 bases lay in between. The CDR3 is made up of 15 amino acids. In nucleotides, the CDR3 is TGTGCCAGCAGGGACAGACCCTTTGGCAATCAGCCCCAGCATTTT. This gives the protein CASRDRPFGNQPQHF.

A few counts support this clonotype. The chain joins TRBV2 to TRBJ2-7; 12 bases agree with TRBD2. The CDR3 is 15 residues long. Per germline, CDR1 SNHLY and CDR2 FYNNEI. V lost 6 bases and J lost 3; bases outside the gene matches: 6. This CDR3 reads CASSPRTSGNYEQYF. CDR3 DNA: TGTGCCAGCAGCCCACGGACTAGCGGGAACTACGAGCAGTACTTC.

The chain carries TRBV29-1 and TRBJ1-1, with a tentative D call TRBD1 (5 bases). The germline gives CDR1 SQVTM, CDR2 ANQGSEA. The germline V and J ends were trimmed by 5 bases and 5 bases, with 12 bases remaining between them. The CDR3 extends over 12 amino acids. CDR3 region: CSVTGTGTEAFF. The CDR3 DNA is TGCAGCGTTACCGGGACGGGGACTGAAGCTTTCTTT. Looking up the rest from reference TRBV29-1 and TRBJ1-1 gives the full variable domain: SAVISQKPSRDICQRGTSLTIQCQVDSQVTMMFWYRQQPGQSLTLIATANQGSEATYESGFVIDKFPISRPNLTFSTLTVSNMSPEDSSIYLCSVTGTGTEAFFGQGTRLTVV.

In its sample, this clonotype was seen many times. The chain recombines TRBV9 with TRBJ1-4; 7 bases match TRBD1. Germline CDR1 reads SGDLS; CDR2 reads YYNGEE. This CDR3 spans 15 amino acids. V dropped 0 bases and J dropped 3; count of bases not matched to a gene: 2. CDR3 sequence: CASSVDGTANEKLFF. The DNA for the CDR3 is TGTGCCAGCAGCGTAGATGGGACAGCTAATGAAAAACTGTTTTTT.